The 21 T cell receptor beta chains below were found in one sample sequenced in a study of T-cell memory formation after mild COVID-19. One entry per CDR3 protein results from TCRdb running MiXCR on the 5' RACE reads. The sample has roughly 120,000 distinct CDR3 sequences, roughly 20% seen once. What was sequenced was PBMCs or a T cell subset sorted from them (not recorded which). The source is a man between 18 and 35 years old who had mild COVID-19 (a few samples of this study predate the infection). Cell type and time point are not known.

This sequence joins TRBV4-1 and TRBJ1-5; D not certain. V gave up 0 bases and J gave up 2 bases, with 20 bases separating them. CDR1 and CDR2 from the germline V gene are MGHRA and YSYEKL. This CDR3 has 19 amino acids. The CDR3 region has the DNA TGCGCCAGCAGCCAAGACGTCGGCCCGACGGGCACTGGCAATCAGCCCCAGCATTTT. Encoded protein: CASSQDVGPTGTGNQPQHF.

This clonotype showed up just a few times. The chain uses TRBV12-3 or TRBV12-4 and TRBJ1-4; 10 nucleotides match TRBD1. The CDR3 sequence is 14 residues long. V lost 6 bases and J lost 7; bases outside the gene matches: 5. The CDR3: CASRPGQGSEKLFF. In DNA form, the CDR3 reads TGTGCCAGCAGACCGGGACAGGGGAGTGAAAAACTGTTTTTT.

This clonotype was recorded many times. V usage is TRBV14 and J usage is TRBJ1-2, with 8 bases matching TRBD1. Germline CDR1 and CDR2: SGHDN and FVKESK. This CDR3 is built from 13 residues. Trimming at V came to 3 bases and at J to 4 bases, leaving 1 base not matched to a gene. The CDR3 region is CASSHQGAYGYTF. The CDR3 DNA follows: TGTGCCAGCAGCCATCAGGGGGCCTATGGCTACACCTTC.

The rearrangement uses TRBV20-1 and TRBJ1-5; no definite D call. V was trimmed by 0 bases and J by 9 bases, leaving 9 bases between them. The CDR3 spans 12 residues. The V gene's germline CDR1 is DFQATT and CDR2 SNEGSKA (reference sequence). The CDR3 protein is CSARDQSLPQHF. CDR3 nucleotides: TGCAGTGCTAGAGATCAATCGCTGCCCCAGCATTTT.

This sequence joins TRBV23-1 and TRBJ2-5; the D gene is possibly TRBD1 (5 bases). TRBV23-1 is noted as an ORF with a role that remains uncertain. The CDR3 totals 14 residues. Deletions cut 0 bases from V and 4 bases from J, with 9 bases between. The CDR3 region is CASSQSRTGETQYF. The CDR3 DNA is TGCGCCAGCAGTCAATCGCGTACAGGAGAGACCCAGTACTTC.

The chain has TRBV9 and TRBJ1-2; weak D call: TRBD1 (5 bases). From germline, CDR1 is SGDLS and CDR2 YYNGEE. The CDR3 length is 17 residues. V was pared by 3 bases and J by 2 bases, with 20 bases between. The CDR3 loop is CASSDGPGVVGNYGYTF. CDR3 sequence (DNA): TGTGCCAGCAGCGACGGGCCGGGGGTCGTTGGGAACTATGGCTACACCTTC. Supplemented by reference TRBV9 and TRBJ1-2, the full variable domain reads DSGVTQTPKHLITATGQRVTLRCSPRSGDLSVYWYQQSLDQGLQFLIQYYNGEERAKGNILERFSAQQFPDLHSELNLSSLELGDSALYFCASSDGPGVVGNYGYTFGSGTRLTVV.

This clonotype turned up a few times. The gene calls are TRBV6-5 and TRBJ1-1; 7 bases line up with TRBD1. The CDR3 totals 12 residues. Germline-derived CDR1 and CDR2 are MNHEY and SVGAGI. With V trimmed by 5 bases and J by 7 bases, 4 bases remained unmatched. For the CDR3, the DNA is TGTGCCAGCAGTCCCCGACAGGGTGAAGCTTTCTTT. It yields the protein CASSPRQGEAFF.

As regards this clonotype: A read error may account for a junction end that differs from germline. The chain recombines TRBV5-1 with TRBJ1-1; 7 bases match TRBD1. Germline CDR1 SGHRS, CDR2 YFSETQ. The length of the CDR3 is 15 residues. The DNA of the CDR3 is TGCGCCAGCAGCTTGGGGGGCAGGGGGAACGCTGAAGCTTTCTTT. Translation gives CASSLGGRGNAEAFF.

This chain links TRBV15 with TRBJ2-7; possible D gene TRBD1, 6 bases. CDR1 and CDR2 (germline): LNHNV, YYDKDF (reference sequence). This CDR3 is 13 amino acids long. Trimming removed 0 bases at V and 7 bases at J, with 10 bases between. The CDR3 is CATSRDLGAEQYV. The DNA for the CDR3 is TGTGCCACCAGCAGAGATTTGGGGGCAGAGCAGTACGTC.

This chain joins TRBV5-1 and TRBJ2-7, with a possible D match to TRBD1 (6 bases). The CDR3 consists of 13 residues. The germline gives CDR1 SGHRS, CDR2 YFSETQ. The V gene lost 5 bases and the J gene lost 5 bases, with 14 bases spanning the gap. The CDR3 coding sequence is TGCGCCAGCAGAGGGGCAGGGGCTGACGAGCAGTACTTC. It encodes CASRGAGADEQYF.

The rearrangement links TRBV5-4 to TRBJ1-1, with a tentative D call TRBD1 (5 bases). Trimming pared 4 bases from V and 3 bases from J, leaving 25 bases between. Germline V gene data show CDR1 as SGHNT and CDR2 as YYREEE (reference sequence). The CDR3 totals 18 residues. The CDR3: CASSHPAGAARADTEAFF. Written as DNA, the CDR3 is TGTGCCAGCAGCCACCCCGCCGGGGCGGCCCGAGCCGACACTGAAGCTTTCTTT. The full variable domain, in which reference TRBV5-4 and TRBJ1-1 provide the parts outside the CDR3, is ETGVTQSPTHLIKTRGQQVTLRCSSQSGHNTVSWYQQALGQGPQFIFQYYREEENGRGNFPPRFSGLQFPNYSSELNVNALELDDSALYLCASSHPAGAARADTEAFFGQGTRLTVV.

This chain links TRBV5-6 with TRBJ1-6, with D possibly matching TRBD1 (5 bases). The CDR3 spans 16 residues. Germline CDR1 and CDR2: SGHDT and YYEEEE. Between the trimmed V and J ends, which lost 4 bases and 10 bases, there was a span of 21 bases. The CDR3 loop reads CASSGPSRAGYSPLHF. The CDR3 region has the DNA TGTGCCAGCAGCGGTCCCAGCCGAGCAGGGTACTCACCCCTCCACTTT.

Here the CDR3 DNA reads TGCAGCGTTAGGGGACAGACCTCAGCCGGGGAGCTGTTTTTT. Residues: CSVRGQTSAGELFF. The J gene is TRBJ2-2, the V gene TRBV29-1; 7 bases match TRBD1. CDR3 length: 14 amino acids. The V gene end was trimmed by 5 bases and the J gene end by 6 bases; junction bases not matched to a gene: 9. Germline values: CDR1 SQVTM, CDR2 ANQGSEA.

The chain's CDR3 is CASSSPLHF. CDR3 in DNA: TGTGCCAGCAGTTCACCCCTCCACTTT. The genes are TRBV6-6 and TRBJ1-6; D unresolved. With 4 bases removed from V and 11 bases from J, the gap between germline ends came to 0 bases. Germline CDR1 MNHNY, CDR2 SVGAGI (reference sequence). This CDR3 spans 9 amino acids.

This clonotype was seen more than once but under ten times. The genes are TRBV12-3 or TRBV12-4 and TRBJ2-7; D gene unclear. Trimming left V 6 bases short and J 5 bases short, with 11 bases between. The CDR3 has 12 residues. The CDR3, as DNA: TGTGCCAGCAGCCTCTCGCTCCACGAGCAGTACTTC. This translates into CASSLSLHEQYF.

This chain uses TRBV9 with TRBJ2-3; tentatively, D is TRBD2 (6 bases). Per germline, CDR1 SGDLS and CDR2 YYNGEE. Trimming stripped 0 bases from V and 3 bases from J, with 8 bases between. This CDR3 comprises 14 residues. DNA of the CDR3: TGTGCCAGCAGCGTAGGCGCGGGGACAGATACGCAGTATTTT. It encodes CASSVGAGTDTQYF.

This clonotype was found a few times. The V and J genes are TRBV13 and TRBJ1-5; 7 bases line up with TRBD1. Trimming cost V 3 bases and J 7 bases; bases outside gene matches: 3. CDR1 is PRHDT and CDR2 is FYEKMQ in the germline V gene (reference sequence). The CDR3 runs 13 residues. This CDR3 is CASSFRGGQPQHF. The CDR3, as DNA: TGTGCCAGCAGCTTCAGGGGGGGACAGCCCCAGCATTTT.

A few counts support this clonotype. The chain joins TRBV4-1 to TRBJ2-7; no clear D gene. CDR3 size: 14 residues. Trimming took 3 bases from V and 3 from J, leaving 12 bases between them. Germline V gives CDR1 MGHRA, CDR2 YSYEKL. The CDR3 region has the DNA TGCGCCAGCAGCCAGGCCCACGGCCTCTACGAGCAGTACGTC. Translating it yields CASSQAHGLYEQYV.

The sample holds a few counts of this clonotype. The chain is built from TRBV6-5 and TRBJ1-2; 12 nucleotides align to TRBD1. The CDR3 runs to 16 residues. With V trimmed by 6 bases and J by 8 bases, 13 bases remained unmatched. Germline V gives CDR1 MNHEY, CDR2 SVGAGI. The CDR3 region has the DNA TGTGCCAGCAGCCATACCTCCTCGGGACAGGGGGCGGGCTACACCTTC. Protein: CASSHTSSGQGAGYTF.

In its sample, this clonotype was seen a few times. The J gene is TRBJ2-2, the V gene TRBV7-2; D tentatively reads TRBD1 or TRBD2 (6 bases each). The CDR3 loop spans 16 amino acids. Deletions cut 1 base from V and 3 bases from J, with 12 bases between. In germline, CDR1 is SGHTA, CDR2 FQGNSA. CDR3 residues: CASSLVGGTYTGELFF. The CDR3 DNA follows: TGTGCCAGCAGCTTAGTAGGGGGGACATACACCGGGGAGCTGTTTTTT. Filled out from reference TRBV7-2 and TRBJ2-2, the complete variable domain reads GAGVSQSPSNKVTEKGKDVELRCDPISGHTALYWYRQSLGQGLEFLIYFQGNSAPDKSGLPSDRFSAERTGGSVSTLTIQRTQQEDSAVYLCASSLVGGTYTGELFFGEGSRLTVL.

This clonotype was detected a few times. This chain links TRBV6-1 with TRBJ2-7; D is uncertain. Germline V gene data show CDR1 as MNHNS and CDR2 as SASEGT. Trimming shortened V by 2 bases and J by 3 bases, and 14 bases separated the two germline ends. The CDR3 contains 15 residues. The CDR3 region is CASSEYPGHRYEQYV. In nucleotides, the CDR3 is TGTGCCAGCAGTGAATACCCCGGTCATCGCTACGAGCAGTACGTC.